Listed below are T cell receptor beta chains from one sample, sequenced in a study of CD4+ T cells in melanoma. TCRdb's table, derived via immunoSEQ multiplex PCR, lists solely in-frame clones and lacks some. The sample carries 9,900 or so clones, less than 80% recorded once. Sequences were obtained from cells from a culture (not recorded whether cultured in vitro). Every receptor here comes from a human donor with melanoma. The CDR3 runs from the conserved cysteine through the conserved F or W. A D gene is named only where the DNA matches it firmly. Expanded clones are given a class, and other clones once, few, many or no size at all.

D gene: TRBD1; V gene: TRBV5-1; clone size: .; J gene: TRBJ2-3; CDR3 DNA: TGCGCCAGCAGCTTGGGCAGCGGGACAGGGCGGGCAGATACGCAGTATTTT; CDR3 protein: CASSLGSGTGRADTQYF
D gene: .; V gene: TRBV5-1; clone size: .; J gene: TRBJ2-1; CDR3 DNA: TGCGCCAGCAGCTTGGAGGGCCACTTGAATGAGCAGTTCTTC; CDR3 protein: CASSLEGHLNEQFF
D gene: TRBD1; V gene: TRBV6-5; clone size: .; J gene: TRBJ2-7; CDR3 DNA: TGTGCCAGCAGTCAGGCGGACAGGGGAATCTACGAGCAGTACTTC; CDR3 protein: CASSQADRGIYEQYF
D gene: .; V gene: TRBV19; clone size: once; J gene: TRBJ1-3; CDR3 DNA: TGTGCCAGTAGTTGGGGTTTCGGAAACACCATATATTTT; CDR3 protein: CASSWGFGNTIYF
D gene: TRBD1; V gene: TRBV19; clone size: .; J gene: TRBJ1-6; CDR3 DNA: TGTGCCAGTAGTACCAACAGGGGTCCCCTCCACTTT; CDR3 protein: CASSTNRGPLHF
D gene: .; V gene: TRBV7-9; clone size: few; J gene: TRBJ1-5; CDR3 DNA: TGTGCCAGCAGCTTGGAACTTAATCAGCCCCAGCATTTT; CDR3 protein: CASSLELNQPQHF
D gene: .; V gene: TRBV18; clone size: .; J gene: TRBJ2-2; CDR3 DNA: TGTGCCAGCTCACCACCGTCGCAGAACACCGGGGAGCTGTTTTTT; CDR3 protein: CASSPPSQNTGELFF
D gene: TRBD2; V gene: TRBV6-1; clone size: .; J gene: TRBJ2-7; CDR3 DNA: TGTGCCAGCACCCACGGGGGGGTTACCTACGAGCAGTACTTC; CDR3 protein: CASTHGGVTYEQYF
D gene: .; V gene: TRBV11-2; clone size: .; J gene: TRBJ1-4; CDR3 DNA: TGTGCCAGCAGCCCTGGGACAATAAGTGAAAAACTGTTTTTT; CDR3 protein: CASSPGTISEKLFF
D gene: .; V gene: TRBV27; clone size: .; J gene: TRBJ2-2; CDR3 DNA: TGTGCCAGCAGGCTAGATTGGGACACCGGGGAGCTGTTTTTT; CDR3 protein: CASRLDWDTGELFF
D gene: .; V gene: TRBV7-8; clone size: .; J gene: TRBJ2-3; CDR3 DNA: TGTGCCAGCAGCTTAATGACCAGATCTAGCACAGATACGCAGTATTTT; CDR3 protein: CASSLMTRSSTDTQYF
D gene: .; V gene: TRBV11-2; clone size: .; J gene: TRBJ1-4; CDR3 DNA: TGTGCCAGCAGCTCACGGGGGATGGCTGAAAAACTGTTTTTT; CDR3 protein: CASSSRGMAEKLFF
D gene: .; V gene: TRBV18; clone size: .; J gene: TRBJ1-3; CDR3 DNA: TGTGCCAGCTCACCAACCGGGCCAGGAAACACCATATATTTT; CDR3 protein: CASSPTGPGNTIYF
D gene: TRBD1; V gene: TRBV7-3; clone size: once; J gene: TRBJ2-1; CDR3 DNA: TGTGCCAGCAGCCCCACCGGGACAGCGAGGGATGAGCAGTTCTTC; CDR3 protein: CASSPTGTARDEQFF
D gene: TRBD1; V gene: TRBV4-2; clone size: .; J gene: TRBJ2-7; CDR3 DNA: TGTGCCAGCAGCCATTTGACAGGGCCCTACGAGCAGTACTTC; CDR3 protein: CASSHLTGPYEQYF
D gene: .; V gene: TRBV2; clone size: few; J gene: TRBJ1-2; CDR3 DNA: TGTGCCAGCACTCGGGGGAGGCTCTATGGCTACACCTTC; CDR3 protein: CASTRGRLYGYTF
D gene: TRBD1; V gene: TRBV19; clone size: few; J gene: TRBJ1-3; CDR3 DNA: TGTGCCAGTAGTATCGACAGGGAAAACACCATATATTTT; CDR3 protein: CASSIDRENTIYF
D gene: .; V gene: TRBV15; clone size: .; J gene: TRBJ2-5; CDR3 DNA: TGTGCCACCAGCAGACCGGGACATCTTAGTGAGACCCAGTACTTC; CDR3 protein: CATSRPGHLSETQYF
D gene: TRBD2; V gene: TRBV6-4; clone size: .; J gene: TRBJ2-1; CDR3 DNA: TGTGCCAGCAGTGTAGCGGGCCTTGGATACAATGAGCAGTTCTTC; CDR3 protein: CASSVAGLGYNEQFF
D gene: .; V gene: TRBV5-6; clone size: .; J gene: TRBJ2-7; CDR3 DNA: TGTGCCAGCAGCTTCGAGAGAAGCTCCTACGAGCAGTACTTC; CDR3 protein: CASSFERSSYEQYF
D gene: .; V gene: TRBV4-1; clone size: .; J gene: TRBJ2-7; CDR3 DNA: TGCGCCAGCAGCCCCCGTTTTCCGAGACTGAACACCTACGAGCAGTACTTC; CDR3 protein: CASSPRFPRLNTYEQYF
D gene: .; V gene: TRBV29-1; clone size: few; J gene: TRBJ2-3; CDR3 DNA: TGCAGCGTTGAAGATCGGGTCGAGGTGAGCACAGATACGCAGTATTTT; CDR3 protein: CSVEDRVEVSTDTQYF
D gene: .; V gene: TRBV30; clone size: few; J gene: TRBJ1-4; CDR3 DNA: TGTGCCTGGAGTCCGGTGGATGAAAAACTGTTTTTT; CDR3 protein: CAWSPVDEKLFF
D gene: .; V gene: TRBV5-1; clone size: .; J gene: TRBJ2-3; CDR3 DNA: TGCGCCAGCGCCTACGACCGGGGTTACACAGATACGCAGTATTTT; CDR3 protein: CASAYDRGYTDTQYF
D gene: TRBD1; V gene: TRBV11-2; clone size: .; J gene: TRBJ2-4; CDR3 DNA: TGTGCCAGCAGCTTAGCAGGGGGCGCAAACATTCAGTACTTC; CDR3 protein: CASSLAGGANIQYF
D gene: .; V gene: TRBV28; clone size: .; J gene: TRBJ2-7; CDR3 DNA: TGTGCCAGCAGTCAGGGGTTGTCCTACGAGCAGTACTTC; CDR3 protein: CASSQGLSYEQYF
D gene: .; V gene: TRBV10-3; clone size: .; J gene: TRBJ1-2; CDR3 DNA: TGTGCCATCAGTGAGTCGATAACTACAGCCTATGGCTACACCTTC; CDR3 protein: CAISESITTAYGYTF
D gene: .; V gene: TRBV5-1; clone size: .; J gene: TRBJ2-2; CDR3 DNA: TGCGCCAGCAGAGAGGGGTCCGGGGAGCTGTTTTTT; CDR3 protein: CASREGSGELFF
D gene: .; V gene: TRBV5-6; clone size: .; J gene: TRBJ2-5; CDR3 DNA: TGTGCCAGCAGCTTTATAAAGGGGGTGCGGGAGACCCAGTACTTC; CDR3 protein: CASSFIKGVRETQYF
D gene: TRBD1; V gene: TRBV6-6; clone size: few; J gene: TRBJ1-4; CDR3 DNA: TGTGCCAGCAGTGACACAGGGGTTAGTAATGAAAAACTGTTTTTT; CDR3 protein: CASSDTGVSNEKLFF
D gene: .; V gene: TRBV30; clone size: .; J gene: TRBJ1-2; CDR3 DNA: TGTGCCTTTCCTCGGGGGGGCCCGCTCTATGGCTACACCTTC; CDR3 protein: CAFPRGGPLYGYTF
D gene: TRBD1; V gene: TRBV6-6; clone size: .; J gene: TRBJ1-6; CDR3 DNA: TGTGCCACCAAGACAGGGACCAATTCACCCCTCCACTTT; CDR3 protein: CATKTGTNSPLHF
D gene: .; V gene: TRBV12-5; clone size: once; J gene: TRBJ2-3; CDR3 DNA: TGTGCTAGTGGTTTGGCAAACACAGATACGCAGTATTTT; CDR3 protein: CASGLANTDTQYF
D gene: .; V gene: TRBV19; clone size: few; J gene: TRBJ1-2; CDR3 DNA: TGTGCCAGTATCGAAAGGGGCAACGTCTATGGCTACACCTTC; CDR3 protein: CASIERGNVYGYTF
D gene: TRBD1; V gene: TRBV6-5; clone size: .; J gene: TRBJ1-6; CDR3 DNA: TGTGCCAGCAGTTACTCCGACAGGGGTGGTTCACCCCTCCACTTT; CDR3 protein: CASSYSDRGGSPLHF
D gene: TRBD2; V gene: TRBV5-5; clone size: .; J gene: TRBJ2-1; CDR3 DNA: TGTGCCAGCAGCCTGGGACCTGAGCGGGGTGAGCAGTTCTTC; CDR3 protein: CASSLGPERGEQFF
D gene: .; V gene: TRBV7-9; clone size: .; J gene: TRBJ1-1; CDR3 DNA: TGTGCCAGCGTCGGCAGCATAAGGGTGAACACTGAAGCTTTCTTT; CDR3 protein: CASVGSIRVNTEAFF
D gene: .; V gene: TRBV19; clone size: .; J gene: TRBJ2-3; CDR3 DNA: TGTGCCAGTAGGAAAAACACAGATACGCAGTATTTT; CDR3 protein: CASRKNTDTQYF
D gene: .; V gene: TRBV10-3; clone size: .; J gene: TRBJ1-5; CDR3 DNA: TGTGCCACGCGGGGGAGCAATCAGCCCCAGCATTTT; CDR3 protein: CATRGSNQPQHF
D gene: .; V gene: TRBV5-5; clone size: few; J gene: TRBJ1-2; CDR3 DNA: TGTGCCAGCAGCTTTGCCGGGATCTATGGCTACACCTTC; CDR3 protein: CASSFAGIYGYTF
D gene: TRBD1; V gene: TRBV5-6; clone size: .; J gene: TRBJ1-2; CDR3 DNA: TGTGCCAGCAGAGAAACAGGGGTCTCAGACTATGGCTACACCTTC; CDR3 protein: CASRETGVSDYGYTF
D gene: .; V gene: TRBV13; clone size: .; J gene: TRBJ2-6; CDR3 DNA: TGTGCCAGCAGTCGCTCTGGGGCCAACGTCCTGACTTTC; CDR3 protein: CASSRSGANVLTF
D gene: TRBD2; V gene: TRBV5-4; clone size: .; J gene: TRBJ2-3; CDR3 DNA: TGTGCCAGCAGCTTGGCCATCGGACTAGCGGGTACAGATACGCAGTATTTT; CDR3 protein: CASSLAIGLAGTDTQYF
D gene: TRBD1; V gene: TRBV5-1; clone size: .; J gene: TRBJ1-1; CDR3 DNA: TGCGCCAGCAGTCCCGGGACAGGGGTCGAAACTGAAGCTTTCTTT; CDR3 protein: CASSPGTGVETEAFF
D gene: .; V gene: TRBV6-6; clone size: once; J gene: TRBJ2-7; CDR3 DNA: TGTGCCAGCAGTGGGACCCTTGATAGTGAGCAGTACTTC; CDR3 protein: CASSGTLDSEQYF
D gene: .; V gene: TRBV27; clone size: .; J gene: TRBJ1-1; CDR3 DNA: TGTGCCAGCTGGGCGGGGTTTCGGAACACTGAAGCTTTCTTT; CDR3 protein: CASWAGFRNTEAFF
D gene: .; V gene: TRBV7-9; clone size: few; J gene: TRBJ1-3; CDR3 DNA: TGTGCCAGCAGCCCCGGTATCGAGGCTGGAAACACCATATATTTT; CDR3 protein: CASSPGIEAGNTIYF
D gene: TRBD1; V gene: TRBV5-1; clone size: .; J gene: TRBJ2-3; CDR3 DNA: TGCGCCAGCAGCCTGACAGGGTTTTCAGCAGATACGCAGTATTTT; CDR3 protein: CASSLTGFSADTQYF
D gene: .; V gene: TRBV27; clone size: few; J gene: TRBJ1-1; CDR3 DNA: TGTGCCAGCAGTTTATTCCCTACAGGTAACACTGAAGCTTTCTTT; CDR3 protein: CASSLFPTGNTEAFF